In this sample, the clone carrying this T cell receptor beta chain turned up many times. Its antigen is not identified. This sample is drawn from a study of T cell repertoires in cytomegalovirus infection. Study at large: Indications came from public TCR beta signatures; they pointed to CMV infection and to a matching HLA type. Study-wide results and limits: Ex vivo responses were dominated by HLA-C-restricted CMV-specific TCR beta clonotypes. CMV carriers with the relevant HLA were identified by cumulative public TCR beta family frequency.

TCRdb redid the calling of the reads with MiXCR, one entry per CDR3 protein. The table shows almost 300,000 distinct CDR3 sequences, with around 10% occurring only once. This sequence originates from a human donor in good health (CMV status not recorded). Some clones in this sample may be carry-over from other donors' samples. The sequenced sample consisted of PBMCs.

CDR3 region: CASSYLGLPHQPQHF. DNA for the CDR3: TGTGCCAGCAGTTACTTGGGACTCCCTCATCAGCCCCAGCATTTT. The rearrangement links TRBV6-2 or TRBV6-3 to TRBJ1-5, with D possibly TRBD1 on 5 matching bases. With 1 base removed from V and 5 bases from J, the gap between germline ends came to 12 bases. The germline V gene has CDR1 MNHEY and CDR2 SVGEGT. CDR3 length: 15 residues.